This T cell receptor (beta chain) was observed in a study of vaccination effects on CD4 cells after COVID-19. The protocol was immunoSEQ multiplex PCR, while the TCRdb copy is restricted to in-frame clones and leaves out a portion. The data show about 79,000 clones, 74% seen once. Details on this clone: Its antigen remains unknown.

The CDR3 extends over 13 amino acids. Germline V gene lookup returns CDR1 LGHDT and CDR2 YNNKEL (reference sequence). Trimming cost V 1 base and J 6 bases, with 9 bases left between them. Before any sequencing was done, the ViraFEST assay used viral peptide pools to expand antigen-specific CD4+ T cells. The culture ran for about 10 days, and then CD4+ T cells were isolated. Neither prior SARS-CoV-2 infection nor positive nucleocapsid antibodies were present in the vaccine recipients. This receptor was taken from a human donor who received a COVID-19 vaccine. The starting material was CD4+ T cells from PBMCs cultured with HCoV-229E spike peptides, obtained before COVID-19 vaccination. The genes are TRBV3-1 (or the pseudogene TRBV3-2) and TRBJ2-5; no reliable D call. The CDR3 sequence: CASSQVVHQTQYF. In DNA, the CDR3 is TGTGCCAGCAGCCAAGTTGTCCACCAGACCCAGTACTTC.